Listed here are 32 T cell receptor beta chains from one sample, sequenced in a study of a mutant IDH1 vaccine in newly diagnosed glioma. This sample's time point: week 35, safety follow-up. What each vaccine dose contained was 300 ug of mutant IDH1 20-mer peptide, accompanied by topical imiquimod. Here immunoSEQ multiplex PCR was the method, and the copy in TCRdb shows in-frame clones only, minus some. This table holds tens of thousands of clones, 85% to 95% found once. These receptors lack a known antigen. Sequencing was performed on PBMCs, taken from a glioma patient whose treatment included an IDH1 peptide vaccine. These receptors were obtained from a man aged 45-65 years with glioma.

The V and J genes are TRBV7-2 and TRBJ2-4; TRBD1 aligns across 12 bases. The junction had 9 bases not matched to a gene; V was cut back by 5 bases and J by 7 bases. The CDR3 loop spans 16 amino acids. CDR1 SGHTA and CDR2 FQGNSA come from the germline V gene. The CDR3 is CASSPGTGGEWNIQYF. The DNA for the CDR3 is TGTGCCAGCAGCCCCGGGACAGGGGGCGAGTGGAACATTCAGTACTTC.

The rearrangement uses TRBV5-4 and TRBJ1-6; tentatively, D is TRBD1 (5 bases). Germline V CDR1 and CDR2: SGHNT, YYREEE (reference sequence). This CDR3 spans 14 amino acids. The V gene lost 5 bases and the J gene lost 10 bases, with 16 bases spanning the gap. The chain's CDR3 is CASRREGRDSPLHF. The CDR3 nucleotides are TGTGCCAGCAGGCGGGAGGGTAGGGACTCACCCCTCCACTTT.

The genes are TRBV5-5 and TRBJ1-1; perhaps TRBD1 as D (6 bases). The germline gives CDR1 SGHKS, CDR2 YYEKEE (reference sequence). Trimming removed 4 bases from V and 3 bases from J, with 16 bases in between. The CDR3 totals 15 residues. The CDR3 DNA reads as TGTGCCAGCAGCGACAGGACGTCTGCGGACACTGAAGCTTTCTTT. Translation: CASSDRTSADTEAFF.

This clone was seen a handful of times. J is TRBJ1-5 and V is TRBV30, with D unresolved. CDR3 length: 13 residues. The germline gives CDR1 GTSNPN, CDR2 SVGIG (reference sequence). The CDR3 DNA reads as TGTGCATTTACCGCACAGAAAAATCAGCCCCAGCATTTT. Translation: CAFTAQKNQPQHF.

This clone came up once. The rearrangement joins TRBV30 to TRBJ2-2; D possibly uses TRBD1 or TRBD2 (6 bases each). CDR3 length: 12 amino acids. Germline assignment: CDR1 GTSNPN and CDR2 SVGIG (reference sequence). The CDR3 coding sequence is TGTGTGTTGGGGGGCGACACCGGGGAGCTGTTTTTT. It codes for CVLGGDTGELFF. The entire variable domain, with the rest obtained from reference TRBV30 and TRBJ2-2, is as follows: SQTIHQWPATLVQPVGSPLSLECTVEGTSNPNLYWYRQAAGRGLQLLFYSVGIGQISSEVPQNLSASRPQDRQFILSSKKLLLSDSGFYLCVLGGDTGELFFGEGSRLTVL.

The chain couples TRBV5-1 to TRBJ1-4, with D hard to call. The CDR3 extends over 14 amino acids. Trimming stripped 0 bases from V and 6 bases from J, with 9 bases between. Germline-derived CDR1 and CDR2 are SGHRS and YFSETQ. The CDR3 DNA sequence: TGCGCCAGCAGCTTGGAGTGGCAGGATGAAAAACTGTTTTTT. Its protein is CASSLEWQDEKLFF.

The rearrangement uses TRBV6-6 and TRBJ2-1; D might be TRBD2 (5 bases). Trimming took off 4 bases at V and 5 bases at J, with 9 bases between the two ends. Germline values: CDR1 MNHNY, CDR2 SVGAGI (reference sequence). The CDR3 consists of 13 residues. The DNA of the CDR3 is TGTGCCAGCAGTTCCTGGGGAGACAATGAGCAGTTCTTC. Protein product: CASSSWGDNEQFF.

The V gene is TRBV6-6, the J gene TRBJ2-3; TRBD1 aligns across 10 bases. From germline, CDR1 is MNHNY and CDR2 SVGAGI (reference sequence). After removal of 7 bases from V and 1 base from J, the junction contained 2 bases not matched to a gene. This CDR3 is 14 amino acids long. CDR3 DNA sequence: TGTGCCAGCACCGACAGGGGGCGCACAGATACGCAGTATTTT. Translated: CASTDRGRTDTQYF.

This chain uses TRBV10-1 with TRBJ2-5; D remains ambiguous. The CDR3 is made up of 16 amino acids. Germline-derived CDR1 and CDR2 are WNHNN and SYGVQD (reference sequence). V lost 10 bases and J lost 1, with 22 bases in between. CDR3 residues: CATYLPSSISQETQYF. CDR3 in DNA: TGCGCCACCTACCTACCCAGCAGCATCTCCCAAGAGACCCAGTACTTC.

J is TRBJ1-1 and V is TRBV4-1; 11 bases line up with TRBD1. This CDR3 is built from 17 residues. Unmatched junction bases numbered 9, after V lost 3 bases and J lost 3 bases. Germline CDR1 and CDR2: MGHRA and YSYEKL. The CDR3 is CASSHALDRGRHTEAFF. The CDR3 DNA is TGCGCCAGCAGCCACGCCTTGGACAGGGGGCGGCACACTGAAGCTTTCTTT.

This clone was seen only once. This CDR3 reads CASSLAQAGTSRNNEQFF. The CDR3 DNA follows: TGTGCCAGCAGCTTAGCGCAAGCCGGGACAAGCAGGAACAATGAGCAGTTCTTC. The V call is TRBV7-2, the J call TRBJ2-1; a weak D match, TRBD1 (6 bases). In germline, CDR1 is SGHTA, CDR2 FQGNSA. The CDR3 has 18 residues. Trimming left V 0 bases short and J 5 bases short, with 20 bases between.

This clone has just one count. J is TRBJ1-1 and V is TRBV5-1; maybe TRBD1 (5 bases). There are 13 residues in the CDR3. Germline V gives CDR1 SGHRS, CDR2 YFSETQ. Trimming took off 5 bases at V and 1 base at J, with 9 bases between the two ends. The CDR3 DNA reads TGCGCCAGCAGACCACAGGAGAACACTGAAGCTTTCTTT. Translated, it gives CASRPQENTEAFF.

This chain joins TRBV4-3 and TRBJ1-2; D may be TRBD1 (5 bases). V was clipped by 4 bases and J by 5 bases, with 23 bases between them. This CDR3 comprises 17 residues. Germline V gene sequence: CDR1 LGHNA, CDR2 YSLEER. CDR3 in DNA: TGCGCCAGCAGCCCTCTATTGGAGAGGGGAGGTTTTTATGGCTACACCTTC. Encoded protein: CASSPLLERGGFYGYTF.

The V call is TRBV28, the J call TRBJ1-2; 7 bases fit TRBD1. With 7 bases clipped from V and 6 bases from J, the junction kept 8 bases outside the gene matches. Germline V gene lookup returns CDR1 MDHEN and CDR2 SYDVKM. The CDR3 is 13 residues long. CDR3 loop: CASMGRGKDGYTF. The CDR3 region has the DNA TGTGCCAGCATGGGCAGGGGGAAGGATGGCTACACCTTC.

This chain connects TRBV19 to TRBJ2-7; D gene ambiguous. Germline V gene sequence: CDR1 LNHDA, CDR2 SQIVND (reference sequence). The CDR3 runs to 13 residues. Trimming cost V 4 bases and J 2 bases, with 9 bases left between them. CDR3 in DNA: TGTGCCAGTAGTAGGGCAGGAGCCTACGAGCAGTACTTC. Encoded protein: CASSRAGAYEQYF.

This chain connects TRBV28 to TRBJ2-7; 7 bases align to TRBD2. J was trimmed by 4 bases and V by 3 bases; bases with no gene match: 6. The CDR3 spans 14 residues. CDR1 is MDHEN and CDR2 is SYDVKM in the germline V gene. CDR3 residues: CASSLRGGTYEQYF. CDR3 sequence (DNA): TGTGCCAGCAGTTTGAGGGGAGGGACTTACGAGCAGTACTTC.

The rearrangement uses TRBV5-6 and TRBJ2-7; TRBD1 might be the D (6 bases). Per the germline V gene, CDR1 is SGHDT and CDR2 is YYEEEE. The CDR3 contains 14 residues. Trimming took off 4 bases at V and 2 bases at J, with 13 bases between the two ends. The CDR3 protein is CASSNRAGAYEQYF. CDR3 coding DNA: TGTGCCAGCAGCAACCGTGCAGGGGCCTACGAGCAGTACTTC.

The V gene is TRBV4-2, the J gene TRBJ1-4; D unclear. CDR1 LGHNA and CDR2 YNFKEQ come from the germline V gene. The CDR3 contains 16 residues. Deletions cut 0 bases from V and 0 bases from J, with 8 bases between. Written as DNA, the CDR3 is TGTGCCAGCAGCCAAGATCCGGGAACAACTAATGAAAAACTGTTTTTT. Protein product: CASSQDPGTTNEKLFF.

This rearrangement joins TRBV7-2 to TRBJ2-5; D gene uncertain. The CDR3 has 12 amino acids. Germline V gene lookup returns CDR1 SGHTA and CDR2 FQGNSA. The V gene lost 4 bases and the J gene lost 5 bases, with 8 bases spanning the gap. CDR3: CASSSGMETQYF. Here the CDR3 DNA reads TGTGCCAGCAGCTCAGGAATGGAGACCCAGTACTTC.

This chain joins TRBV19 and TRBJ2-1, with D hard to call. CDR1 is LNHDA and CDR2 is SQIVND in the germline V gene (reference sequence). V lost 4 bases and J lost 11, with 24 bases in between. The CDR3 runs 16 residues. The CDR3 sequence: CASSTLPSGRRVQQFF. The DNA for the CDR3 is TGTGCCAGTAGTACCCTTCCTAGTGGCCGCCGGGTCCAGCAGTTCTTC.

V gene TRBV30 combines with J gene TRBJ1-2, with 8 bases identical to TRBD1. The CDR3 covers 12 residues. The V and J ends lost 6 bases and 8 bases, in that order; junction bases with no gene match: 8. Germline lookup yields CDR1 GTSNPN and CDR2 SVGIG (reference sequence). DNA for the CDR3: TGTGCCTGCCTGACAGGGGCATTAGGCTACACCTTC. Translated: CACLTGALGYTF.

The gene calls are TRBV5-1 and TRBJ2-5; 11 bases map to TRBD1. The CDR3 spans 16 residues. V dropped 6 bases and J dropped 4; count of bases not matched to a gene: 11. Germline loops: CDR1 SGHRS, CDR2 YFSETQ. This chain's CDR3 is CASTPTGQGARETQYF. Here the CDR3 DNA reads TGCGCCAGCACCCCAACCGGACAGGGGGCTAGAGAGACCCAGTACTTC.

The chain has TRBV27 and TRBJ1-1; tentatively, D is TRBD1 (5 bases). CDR3 size: 13 residues. Per the germline V gene, CDR1 is MNHEY and CDR2 is SMNVEV (reference sequence). Trimming left V 6 bases short and J 6 bases short, with 14 bases between. Written as DNA, the CDR3 is TGTGCCAGCAGACCCAATGGGGGGGCTGAAGCTTTCTTT. Encoded protein: CASRPNGGAEAFF.

This sequence joins TRBV27 and TRBJ2-7; no reliable D call. Germline assignment: CDR1 MNHEY and CDR2 SMNVEV (reference sequence). Trimming left V 5 bases short and J 9 bases short, with 11 bases between. There are 11 residues in the CDR3. CDR3 region: CASSDLGRQYF. Written as DNA, the CDR3 is TGTGCCAGCAGTGACTTAGGGCGGCAGTACTTC.

The gene calls are TRBV7-2 and TRBJ1-2; D possibly corresponds to TRBD1 (5 bases). This CDR3 is 15 amino acids long. The V gene lost 5 bases and the J gene lost 2 bases, with 15 bases spanning the gap. Germline assignment: CDR1 SGHTA and CDR2 FQGNSA. CDR3 nucleotides: TGTGCCAGCAGCCCAGGGAAAGGGGCGAACTATGGCTACACCTTC. Its protein is CASSPGKGANYGYTF.

This chain links TRBV30 with TRBJ2-1; 15 positions match TRBD2. Germline V gene sequence: CDR1 GTSNPN, CDR2 SVGIG (reference sequence). This CDR3 is 17 amino acids long. Unmatched junction bases numbered 4, after V lost 0 bases and J lost 4 bases. Here the CDR3 reads CAWSVLGLAGGYNEQFF. CDR3 coding DNA: TGTGCCTGGAGTGTACTGGGACTAGCGGGGGGTTACAATGAGCAGTTCTTC.

V is TRBV7-6 and J is TRBJ2-2, with 8 bases aligning to TRBD2. The CDR3 loop spans 16 amino acids. Per germline, CDR1 SGHVS and CDR2 FNYEAQ. The trim removed 6 bases at V and 0 bases at J, leaving 6 bases unmatched. CDR3 loop: CASSKLAVANTGELFF. For the CDR3, the DNA is TGTGCCAGCAGTAAACTAGCGGTCGCGAACACCGGGGAGCTGTTTTTT.

This chain connects TRBV19 to TRBJ1-1; D remains ambiguous. This CDR3 is built from 12 residues. Germline CDR1 and CDR2: LNHDA and SQIVND (reference sequence). The CDR3 DNA reads as TGTGCTCTAAGCGGAGGGAACACTGAAGCTTTCTTT. This translates into CALSGGNTEAFF.

This clone came up once. This chain joins TRBV10-1 and TRBJ2-3, with D perhaps TRBD1 (5 bases). Trimming removed 0 bases from V and 3 bases from J, with 10 bases in between. Germline CDR1 is WNHNN and CDR2 is SYGVQD (reference sequence). There are 15 residues in the CDR3. The CDR3 is CASSESGRVTDTQYF. The CDR3 bases are TGCGCCAGCAGTGAGTCGGGCAGGGTGACAGATACGCAGTATTTT.

The rearrangement joins TRBV5-1 to TRBJ1-1; no firm D call. Deletions cut 4 bases from V and 4 bases from J, with 17 bases between. CDR3 length: 15 residues. The germline CDR1 and CDR2 sequences are SGHRS and YFSETQ. The chain's CDR3 is CASSIRAIKGTEAFF. CDR3 DNA: TGCGCCAGCAGCATACGGGCCATTAAAGGCACTGAAGCTTTCTTT.

This clone has a single count. CDR3 DNA: TGTGCCAGCAGCTCCGGGACATTGAGCTACGAGCAGTACTTC. Its translation is CASSSGTLSYEQYF. The rearrangement uses TRBV6-5 and TRBJ2-7, with D possibly being TRBD1 (6 bases). The CDR3 extends over 14 amino acids. The germline V gene has CDR1 MNHEY and CDR2 SVGAGI. V lost 6 bases and J 3 bases, leaving 15 bases between the germline ends.

The rearrangement uses TRBV29-1 and TRBJ2-1; the D gene is possibly TRBD2 (6 bases). V dropped 3 bases and J dropped 7 bases, with 28 bases sitting between them. Germline CDR1 is SQVTM and CDR2 is ANQGSEA. This CDR3 has 18 amino acids. The CDR3 reads CSVDRLGVTWGELNEQFF. The CDR3 region has the DNA TGCAGCGTTGACAGGTTGGGGGTGACTTGGGGGGAACTGAATGAGCAGTTCTTC.